The source of this T cell receptor beta chain is a study of T and B cells in COVID-19 patients. As for the study in general: The recovered patients had mostly mild to moderate COVID-19 with outpatient management. Notes on the study in general: There were approximately 2,500 TCR clusters exclusive to the recovered cohort, a few dozen with low generation probability. Symptomatic-phase blood samples from mildly ill patients and early samples from severe cases were scarce. Patients with COVID-19 reportedly showed strongly skewed T cell receptor beta variable and joining gene usage.

TRB was amplified from around 250-460 ng of blood genomic DNA. A word on this clonotype: No antigen is known for it.

Multiplex PCR with BIOMED2 TRB-A/B primer pools amplified TRB rearrangements. TCRdb independently ran MiXCR on the multiplex PCR reads; one entry per CDR3 protein. The data hold 4,000 or so distinct CDR3 sequences, with approximately 20% observed a single time. Germline CDR1 is MNHEY and CDR2 is SMNVEV (reference sequence). The CDR3 contains 16 residues. Deletions cut 8 bases from V and 1 base from J, with 18 bases between. The receptor's source is a human donor with active COVID-19. Source material: blood. The J gene is TRBJ2-1, the V gene TRBV27; D may be TRBD1 (6 bases). Written as DNA, the CDR3 is TGTGCCAGCTCAAAACCCGGGACACCTTCCTACAATGAGCAGTTCTTC. Encoded protein: CASSKPGTPSYNEQFF.